A single sample gave rise to the 4 T cell receptor beta chains below, sequenced in a study of blood T cells in healthy people across ages. With a J-beta primer mix and a sample-barcoded 5' primer, a second PCR ran about 6 to 11 cycles. TCRdb redid the calling of the 5' RACE reads with MiXCR, one entry per CDR3 protein. Seen here are about 670,000 distinct CDR3 sequences, approximately 40% observed once, and the top ten hold approximately 29%. The sequencing input was blood. These TCRs come from an older man in good health.

With respect to this clonotype: One end of the junction varies from germline; a read error may be responsible. The chain carries TRBV29-1 and TRBJ1-5; D may be TRBD1 (5 bases). The CDR3 is 12 residues long. Germline CDR1 reads SQVTM; CDR2 reads ANQGSEA. The CDR3 DNA sequence: TGCAGCGGAACAGGAAGCAAGCAGCCCCAGCATTTT. It encodes CSGTGSKQPQHF.

The V gene is TRBV6-2 or TRBV6-3, the J gene TRBJ2-1; D remains ambiguous. Germline-derived CDR1 and CDR2 are MNHEY and SVGEGT. V lost 6 bases and J lost 11, with 14 bases in between. The CDR3 has 12 amino acids. Written as DNA, the CDR3 is TGTGCCAGCAGCCCGAACAGAAATAAGCAGTTCTTC. Protein sequence: CASSPNRNKQFF.

This clonotype was detected ten times or more. The gene calls are TRBV4-1 and TRBJ1-4; TRBD1 matches 9 bases. The CDR3 has 17 residues. The V segment lost 0 bases and the J segment 6 bases; nucleotides outside the gene matches: 8. Germline V gene data show CDR1 as MGHRA and CDR2 as YSYEKL. The CDR3 reads CASSQEIQGANDEKLFF. As DNA, the CDR3 is TGCGCCAGCAGCCAAGAAATACAGGGGGCTAACGATGAAAAACTGTTTTTT.

The genes are TRBV29-1 and TRBJ2-7; perhaps TRBD1 as D (5 bases). Trimming pared 4 bases from V and 2 bases from J, leaving 21 bases between. CDR1 and CDR2 from the germline V gene are SQVTM and ANQGSEA. This CDR3 spans 16 amino acids. CDR3 bases: TGCAGCGTTGCCACAGGCCAGGGTGGGGCACCCTACGAGCAGTACTTC. Translated: CSVATGQGGAPYEQYF.